A selection of T cell receptor beta chains follows, all from one sample in a study of control samples from healthy donors and cancer patients. The method was immunoSEQ multiplex PCR; TCRdb's version includes in-frame clones alone and lacks a portion of them. The sample yields some 130,000 clones, 90% seen once. The sequencing sample was made of blood. The receptors stem from a man between 40 and 49 years old in good health. Each CDR3 is given with its conserved first and last residue. A D gene is named only where the DNA matches it firmly. Some rows have no size entry. The others give once, few or many, or a class for an expanded clone.

.	TRBV28	.	TRBJ2-1	CASSLLAGDRNEQFF	TGTGCCAGCAGTTTATTGGCAGGGGATCGCAATGAGCAGTTCTTC
.	TRBV9	.	TRBJ2-7	CASSVGGIDTYEQYF	TGTGCCAGCAGCGTAGGGGGTATTGACACTTACGAGCAGTACTTC
few	TRBV6-4	.	TRBJ1-1	CASSDSESGYTEAFF	TGTGCCAGCAGTGACTCGGAGAGTGGCTACACTGAAGCTTTCTTT
.	TRBV30	.	TRBJ1-1	CAWSHQTNTEAFF	TGTGCCTGGAGTCATCAAACCAACACTGAAGCTTTCTTT
.	TRBV6-1	.	TRBJ1-6	CASSEILPQDNSPLHF	TGTGCCAGCAGTGAAATCCTCCCCCAGGATAATTCACCCCTCCACTTT
.	TRBV5-6	.	TRBJ1-1	CASSPFDRNTEAFF	TGTGCCAGCAGTCCCTTCGACAGGAACACTGAAGCTTTCTTT
.	TRBV5-5	.	TRBJ2-3	CASSLPVFGDTQYF	TGTGCCAGCAGCTTACCGGTCTTCGGAGATACGCAGTATTTT
.	TRBV28	.	TRBJ2-1	CASRGTILTNEQFF	TGTGCCAGCAGGGGGACGATTTTGACCAATGAGCAGTTCTTC
many	TRBV5-1	.	TRBJ2-7	CASRDLRGVDEQYF	TGCGCCAGCAGGGATTTAAGGGGGGTGGACGAGCAGTACTTC
.	TRBV18	.	TRBJ1-2	CASSPDRHSTKGYTF	TGTGCCAGCTCACCCGACAGGCACTCCACTAAAGGCTACACCTTC
.	TRBV9	TRBD1	TRBJ1-2	CASSVLLEGGHGYTF	TGTGCCAGCAGCGTCCTCCTTGAAGGGGGCCATGGCTACACCTTC
few	TRBV5-8	TRBD1	TRBJ1-5	CASSRDRGLLAQHF	TGTGCCAGCAGCCGGGACAGGGGGCTCCTGGCCCAGCATTTT
.	TRBV4-2	.	TRBJ2-3	CASSQSRGPRDTQYF	TGTGCCAGCAGCCAATCGCGGGGGCCCCGGGATACGCAGTATTTT
.	TRBV3-1/TRBV3-2	TRBD2	TRBJ2-1	CASSQGRLAGNNEQFF	TGTGCCAGCAGCCAAGGAAGGCTAGCGGGGAACAATGAGCAGTTCTTC
once	TRBV27	.	TRBJ1-4	CASSLKSWGEKLFF	TGTGCCAGCAGTTTGAAATCGTGGGGTGAAAAACTGTTTTTT
.	TRBV4-1	TRBD1	TRBJ1-5	CASSLNPGTVGSQPQHF	TGCGCCAGCAGCCTTAACCCCGGGACAGTCGGTAGTCAGCCCCAGCATTTT
.	TRBV25-1	.	TRBJ2-2	CASSEYLDTGELFF	TGTGCCAGCAGTGAATATTTGGACACCGGGGAGCTGTTTTTT
.	TRBV5-4	.	TRBJ2-1	CATKSREEGSYNEQFF	TGTGCCACCAAAAGTAGGGAGGAGGGTTCCTACAATGAGCAGTTCTTC
.	TRBV7-9	.	TRBJ2-4	CASSLGRNAGNIQYF	TGTGCCAGCAGCTTGGGTCGCAATGCGGGAAACATTCAGTACTTC
.	TRBV30	.	TRBJ1-3	CAWTTGQSSGNTIYF	TGTGCCTGGACCACGGGACAAAGCTCTGGAAACACCATATATTTT
.	TRBV28	.	TRBJ1-3	CASSPFSGNTIYF	TGTGCCAGCAGCCCGTTCTCTGGAAACACCATATATTTT
.	TRBV6-1	.	TRBJ2-5	CASSDRTPGSQYF	TGTGCCAGCAGTGACCGGACTCCTGGGTCCCAGTACTTC